A selection of T cell receptor beta chains follows, all from one sample in a study of blood T cell repertoires in COVID-19. The data were produced by immunoSEQ multiplex PCR, yet TCRdb's version contains in-frame clones alone and is incomplete. The table shows approximately 130,000 clones, with roughly 86% occurring only once. Sequencing was performed on peripheral blood. These receptors were collected from a human donor in a cohort sampled during active COVID-19. Each CDR3 is given with its conserved first and last residue. Each record gives: CDR3 protein, CDR3 DNA, J gene, V gene, clone size, D gene. A D gene is named only where the DNA matches it firmly. Not every row has a clone size; where given, it reads once, few, many or a size class.

CDR3 protein: CASSLGGGSYNEQFF
CDR3 DNA: TGTGCCAGCAGCTTGGGGGGCGGATCCTACAATGAGCAGTTCTTC
J gene: TRBJ2-1
V gene: TRBV5-6
clone size: .
D gene: .

CDR3 protein: CAIRPGRGGETQYF
CDR3 DNA: TGTGCCATCAGGCCTGGACGGGGAGGAGAGACCCAGTACTTC
J gene: TRBJ2-5
V gene: TRBV10-3
clone size: .
D gene: .

CDR3 protein: CASSESSPGANVLTF
CDR3 DNA: TGCGCCAGCAGTGAGTCGAGTCCTGGGGCCAACGTCCTGACTTTC
J gene: TRBJ2-6
V gene: TRBV10-2
clone size: .
D gene: .

CDR3 protein: CATRGRVHTSYEQYF
CDR3 DNA: TGTGCCACCCGTGGGCGTGTACATACTTCCTACGAGCAGTACTTC
J gene: TRBJ2-7
V gene: TRBV10-3
clone size: .
D gene: .

CDR3 protein: CASTGGGPYTDTQYF
CDR3 DNA: TGCGCCAGCACCGGCGGGGGCCCTTACACAGATACGCAGTATTTT
J gene: TRBJ2-3
V gene: TRBV5-1
clone size: .
D gene: .

CDR3 protein: CASTRGMNTEAFF
CDR3 DNA: TGCGCCAGCACGAGGGGGATGAACACTGAAGCTTTCTTT
J gene: TRBJ1-1
V gene: TRBV5-1
clone size: .
D gene: .

CDR3 protein: CATPDREETEAFF
CDR3 DNA: TGTGCCACCCCGGACAGGGAGGAAACTGAAGCTTTCTTT
J gene: TRBJ1-1
V gene: TRBV15
clone size: .
D gene: TRBD1

CDR3 protein: CASSQVISGANVLTF
CDR3 DNA: TGTGCCAGCAGCCAAGTAATCTCTGGGGCCAACGTCCTGACTTTC
J gene: TRBJ2-6
V gene: TRBV3-1/TRBV3-2
clone size: .
D gene: .

CDR3 protein: CASSFGMDTEAFF
CDR3 DNA: TGCGCCAGCAGCTTCGGGATGGACACTGAAGCTTTCTTT
J gene: TRBJ1-1
V gene: TRBV5-1
clone size: .
D gene: .

CDR3 protein: CAWNVADSDRNYGYTF
CDR3 DNA: TGTGCCTGGAATGTGGCTGACAGCGATCGGAACTATGGCTACACCTTC
J gene: TRBJ1-2
V gene: TRBV30
clone size: .
D gene: .

CDR3 protein: CASSFGRDRSSYEQYF
CDR3 DNA: TGTGCCAGCAGCTTTGGACGGGACAGGAGCTCCTACGAGCAGTACTTC
J gene: TRBJ2-7
V gene: TRBV13
clone size: .
D gene: TRBD1

CDR3 protein: CASSGSGRSEAFF
CDR3 DNA: TGCGCCAGCAGCGGGAGTGGGAGGTCTGAAGCTTTCTTT
J gene: TRBJ1-1
V gene: TRBV5-1
clone size: .
D gene: .

CDR3 protein: CASSWGLEADTQYF
CDR3 DNA: TGTGCCAGTAGTTGGGGACTAGAGGCAGATACGCAGTATTTT
J gene: TRBJ2-3
V gene: TRBV19
clone size: .
D gene: TRBD2

CDR3 protein: CASSSLGGRMNTEAFF
CDR3 DNA: TGTGCCAGCAGCTCCCTGGGGGGGAGAATGAACACTGAAGCTTTCTTT
J gene: TRBJ1-1
V gene: TRBV11-2
clone size: .
D gene: .

CDR3 protein: CAPGVFEQFF
CDR3 DNA: TGCGCCCCTGGAGTATTTGAGCAGTTCTTC
J gene: TRBJ2-1
V gene: TRBV23-1
clone size: .
D gene: .

CDR3 protein: CASRGAGVGEQYF
CDR3 DNA: TGTGCCAGCAGGGGAGCGGGGGTCGGCGAGCAGTACTTC
J gene: TRBJ2-7
V gene: TRBV12-3/TRBV12-4
clone size: .
D gene: TRBD2

CDR3 protein: CASSLGQTSSYNSPLHF
CDR3 DNA: TGTGCCAGCAGCTTGGGACAGACGAGCTCCTATAATTCACCCCTCCACTTT
J gene: TRBJ1-6
V gene: TRBV7-8
clone size: few
D gene: TRBD1

CDR3 protein: CASSVAGGLQETQYF
CDR3 DNA: TGTGCCAGCAGCGTAGCGGGGGGATTACAAGAGACCCAGTACTTC
J gene: TRBJ2-5
V gene: TRBV9
clone size: .
D gene: TRBD2

CDR3 protein: CASRRDYSGNTIYF
CDR3 DNA: TGCGCCAGCAGGAGGGACTACTCTGGAAACACCATATATTTT
J gene: TRBJ1-3
V gene: TRBV5-1
clone size: .
D gene: .

CDR3 protein: CASSFYGTGISNQPQHF
CDR3 DNA: TGTGCCAGCAGCTTTTACGGGACAGGGATTAGCAATCAGCCCCAGCATTTT
J gene: TRBJ1-5
V gene: TRBV7-8
clone size: once
D gene: TRBD1

CDR3 protein: CASSQVISRGEQFF
CDR3 DNA: TGTGCCAGCAGCCAAGTGATATCTAGAGGTGAGCAGTTCTTC
J gene: TRBJ2-1
V gene: TRBV14
clone size: .
D gene: .

CDR3 protein: CASSLEAGGAADTQYF
CDR3 DNA: TGTGCCAGCAGCTTAGAAGCTGGCGGGGCAGCAGATACGCAGTATTTT
J gene: TRBJ2-3
V gene: TRBV7-6
clone size: .
D gene: .

CDR3 protein: CASVLGLQLSGNTIYF
CDR3 DNA: TGTGCCAGCGTCCTCGGCCTACAGCTTTCTGGAAACACCATATATTTT
J gene: TRBJ1-3
V gene: TRBV2
clone size: .
D gene: .

CDR3 protein: CASSRGDRDRSPLHF
CDR3 DNA: TGTGCCAGCAGCCGCGGGGACAGGGATCGGTCACCCCTCCACTTT
J gene: TRBJ1-6
V gene: TRBV27
clone size: .
D gene: TRBD1

CDR3 protein: CASSVVQGAEGGYTF
CDR3 DNA: TGTGCCAGCAGCGTCGTCCAGGGGGCAGAAGGTGGCTACACCTTC
J gene: TRBJ1-2
V gene: TRBV9
clone size: .
D gene: TRBD1

CDR3 protein: CASRSGGSYEQYF
CDR3 DNA: TGTGCCAGCAGATCCGGAGGTTCCTACGAGCAGTACTTC
J gene: TRBJ2-7
V gene: TRBV6-6
clone size: .
D gene: .

CDR3 protein: CASSILQPGTDTQYF
CDR3 DNA: TGTGCCAGTAGTATCTTACAGCCGGGGACAGATACGCAGTATTTT
J gene: TRBJ2-3
V gene: TRBV19
clone size: .
D gene: .

CDR3 protein: CASSLGPGQGSSGANVLTF
CDR3 DNA: TGTGCCAGCAGCTTAGGCCCGGGACAGGGGAGCTCTGGGGCCAACGTCCTGACTTTC
J gene: TRBJ2-6
V gene: TRBV11-2
clone size: .
D gene: TRBD1

CDR3 protein: CASRSGTGAGRQYF
CDR3 DNA: TGTGCCAGCAGATCCGGGACAGGGGCAGGACGGCAGTACTTC
J gene: TRBJ2-7
V gene: TRBV6-5
clone size: .
D gene: TRBD1

CDR3 protein: CASSLKAGIGQPQHF
CDR3 DNA: TGTGCCAGCAGTTTAAAAGCAGGGATCGGACAGCCCCAGCATTTT
J gene: TRBJ1-5
V gene: TRBV6-5
clone size: .
D gene: .

CDR3 protein: CASSEGSGGYNEQFF
CDR3 DNA: TGTGCCAGCAGTGAGGGTAGCGGGGGGTACAATGAGCAGTTCTTC
J gene: TRBJ2-1
V gene: TRBV2
clone size: .
D gene: TRBD2

CDR3 protein: CAISGPLKQGLNTGELFF
CDR3 DNA: TGTGCCATCAGCGGGCCCCTAAAACAGGGGTTGAACACCGGGGAGCTGTTTTTT
J gene: TRBJ2-2
V gene: TRBV10-3
clone size: .
D gene: TRBD1

CDR3 protein: CASGRGATYNEQFF
CDR3 DNA: TGTGCCAGTGGGAGAGGTGCAACCTACAATGAGCAGTTCTTC
J gene: TRBJ2-1
V gene: TRBV19
clone size: .
D gene: .

CDR3 protein: CASSAAGFGANVLTF
CDR3 DNA: TGTGCCAGCAGCGCGGCAGGGTTCGGGGCCAACGTCCTGACTTTC
J gene: TRBJ2-6
V gene: TRBV7-2
clone size: .
D gene: .

CDR3 protein: CASSFAAGGRIFSTDTQYF
CDR3 DNA: TGTGCCAGCAGCTTCGCGGCAGGGGGTCGGATTTTCTCCACAGATACGCAGTATTTT
J gene: TRBJ2-3
V gene: TRBV7-9
clone size: .
D gene: TRBD1

CDR3 protein: CASSLLAGGQETQYF
CDR3 DNA: TGCGCCAGCAGCTTGCTAGCGGGGGGACAAGAGACCCAGTACTTC
J gene: TRBJ2-5
V gene: TRBV5-1
clone size: .
D gene: TRBD2

CDR3 protein: CASSFRMSTEAFF
CDR3 DNA: TGTGCCAGCAGCTTCCGTATGAGCACTGAAGCTTTCTTT
J gene: TRBJ1-1
V gene: TRBV11-3
clone size: .
D gene: .

CDR3 protein: CASSIDLSSSYEQYF
CDR3 DNA: TGTGCCAGTAGTATAGATTTAAGTAGCTCCTACGAGCAGTACTTC
J gene: TRBJ2-7
V gene: TRBV19
clone size: .
D gene: .